This TCR beta chain appears in the sequencing data of a study of beta chain features in type 1 diabetes. Blood was drawn once from each donor into heparinised tubes. The draws averaged about 120 mL. Each of the CD4+ naive, central memory, regulatory and stem cell-like memory populations was sorted via CD45RO/CCR7/CD25/CD127/CD95/CD27. The study reverse transcribed the entire isolated RNA, so it sequenced expressed TCRB transcripts. Profiling relied on immunoSEQ multiplex PCR, and the TCRdb table lists in-frame clones only, not all of them. The data hold roughly 330,000 clones, with roughly 13% observed a single time. Notes on this clone: The antigen is not known.

The J segment lost 5 bases and the V segment lost 4 bases, leaving 8 bases of the junction unmatched. Germline CDR1 is SGHRS and CDR2 is YFSETQ. The CDR3 extends over 17 amino acids. Study-wide results and caveats: Moderately but significantly shorter TCRB CDR3s were found in Type 1 diabetes patients in all four CD4+ subsets.

The chain is built from TRBV5-1 and TRBJ2-2; 13 nucleotides line up with TRBD2. Specimen: naive CD4+ T cells from blood. This clonotype originated in a woman between 18 and 29 years old with type 1 diabetes. The CDR3 DNA reads as TGCGCCAGCAGCCACCAAGGACTAGCGGGAGTGACCGGGGAGCTGTTTTTT. This sequence encodes CASSHQGLAGVTGELFF.